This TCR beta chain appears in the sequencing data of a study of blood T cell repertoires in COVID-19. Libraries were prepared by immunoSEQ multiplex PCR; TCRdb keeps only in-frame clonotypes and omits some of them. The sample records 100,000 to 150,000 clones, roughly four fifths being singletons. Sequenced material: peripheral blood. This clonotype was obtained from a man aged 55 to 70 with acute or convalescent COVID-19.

The DNA of the CDR3 is TGTGCCAGCAGTTTATTCCGGACTGGTGGCTACACCTTC. Amino acid sequence: CASSLFRTGGYTF. V gene TRBV27 combines with J gene TRBJ1-2; D is unresolved. Germline CDR1 reads MNHEY; CDR2 reads SMNVEV (reference sequence). The V and J ends lost 1 base and 7 bases respectively, with 10 bases between them. This CDR3 is built from 13 residues.